The T cell receptor (beta chain) described here comes from a study of cytomegalovirus exposure and HLA in healthy donors. PCR amplification relied on 60 Vbeta primers (plus 13 Jbeta primers). In the authors' methods: Roughly 10 million shared chains were among around 80 million unique TCR beta chains counted in a later analysis. Assay used: immunoSEQ multiplex PCR; TCRdb lists only in-frame clones, some missing. Clonal size and the V and J genes are those of that table, whereas D and trimming came from the DNA. Among roughly 100,000 clones listed, 75% to 85% were seen once. General observations from the study: There were some public TCRs occurring in many donors, but most TCR sequences were rare. From TCR beta sequences, most subjects' HLA-A and HLA-B alleles were reportedly predicted accurately.

As concerns this clone: Its antigen is undetermined.

Sequencing used PBMCs. The receptor comes from a woman between 18 and 29 years old in good health and CMV-seropositive.

DNA of the CDR3: TGCGCCAGCGAAAGGACAGGAAAGAACACCGGGGAGCTGTTTTTT. This codes for CASERTGKNTGELFF. J is TRBJ2-2 and V is TRBV5-1, with 7 bases identical to TRBD1. CDR3 length: 15 amino acids. CDR1 and CDR2 from the germline V gene are SGHRS and YFSETQ. The ends lost 7 bases at V and 1 base at J; junction bases unmatched: 7.